The 32 T cell receptor beta chains below come from one sample, sequenced in a study of cytomegalovirus exposure and HLA in healthy donors. Primers: 60 Vbeta forward and 13 Jbeta reverse. Data came from immunoSEQ multiplex PCR; TCRdb stores just in-frame clones and leaves some out. The sample is made up of about 130,000 clones, and the top ten hold under 1.3% of it. Input material: PBMCs. The receptors shown here come from a man younger than 30 in good health and CMV-seronegative.

The chain has TRBV5-1 and TRBJ1-1, with TRBD1 matching 7 bases. V shed 0 bases, J shed 3 bases, and the junction held 8 bases outside the gene matches. This CDR3 spans 16 amino acids. Germline assignment: CDR1 SGHRS and CDR2 YFSETQ. In DNA, the CDR3 is TGCGCCAGCAGCTTGGGGGACAGACAAGGGGACACTGAAGCTTTCTTT. Protein: CASSLGDRQGDTEAFF.

V usage is TRBV6-5 and J usage is TRBJ2-5; tentatively, D is TRBD1 (5 bases). Germline V CDR1 and CDR2: MNHEY, SVGAGI. The CDR3 extends over 15 amino acids. Trimming cost V 8 bases and J 5 bases, with 21 bases left between them. The CDR3 spells CASRTGRLKGETQYF. In DNA form, the CDR3 reads TGTGCCAGCCGTACAGGTCGATTAAAGGGGGAGACCCAGTACTTC.

CDR3: CASSAQGFNTEAFF. In nucleotides, the CDR3 is TGTGCCAGCAGTGCTCAGGGTTTTAACACTGAAGCTTTCTTT. The rearrangement links TRBV6-1 to TRBJ1-1, with a weak D call TRBD1 (5 bases). The CDR3 loop spans 14 amino acids. Germline CDR1 is MNHNS and CDR2 is SASEGT. Trimming removed 4 bases at V and 2 bases at J, with 11 bases between.

The V call is TRBV11-2, the J call TRBJ1-6; TRBD1 is a possible D gene (5 bases). The length of the CDR3 is 14 residues. The germline gives CDR1 SGHAT, CDR2 FQNNGV. Between the trimmed V and J ends, which lost 1 base and 10 bases, there was a span of 11 bases. CDR3 protein: CASSLGGGDSPLHF. CDR3 nucleotides: TGTGCCAGCAGCTTAGGCGGGGGGGACTCACCCCTCCACTTT. The variable domain in full, completed from reference TRBV11-2 and TRBJ1-6, reads EAGVAQSPRYKIIEKRQSVAFWCNPISGHATLYWYQQILGQGPKLLIQFQNNGVVDDSQLPKDRFSAERLKGVDSTLKIQPAKLEDSAVYLCASSLGGGDSPLHFGNGTRLTVT.

This rearrangement joins TRBV30 to TRBJ1-1; TRBD1 is a possible D gene (5 bases). The CDR3 has 14 residues. Trimming took 1 base from V and 1 from J, leaving 10 bases between them. Germline CDR1 GTSNPN, CDR2 SVGIG (reference sequence). The CDR3: CAWSGTSRNTEAFF. The CDR3 DNA reads TGTGCCTGGAGTGGGACATCCAGGAACACTGAAGCTTTCTTT.

The chain recombines TRBV5-1 with TRBJ2-7; 8 nucleotides line up with TRBD1. V trimming: 3 bases; J trimming: 4 bases; junction bases outside the gene matches: 9. Germline CDR1 is SGHRS and CDR2 is YFSETQ. The CDR3 runs to 15 residues. CDR3 bases: TGCGCCAGCAGCTCTGACCCAGGGGGCCGTTACGAGCAGTACTTC. Translation gives CASSSDPGGRYEQYF.

This sequence joins TRBV7-9 and TRBJ1-2; D not certain. The germline V and J ends were trimmed by 1 base and 8 bases, with 17 bases remaining between them. Germline V gene lookup returns CDR1 SEHNR and CDR2 FQNEAQ (reference sequence). CDR3 length: 15 residues. The CDR3: CASSLELGAFGGYTF. The CDR3 region has the DNA TGTGCCAGCAGCTTAGAGCTAGGTGCCTTTGGGGGCTACACCTTC. The full variable domain, completed using reference TRBV7-9 and TRBJ1-2, is DTGVSQNPRHKITKRGQNVTFRCDPISEHNRLYWYRQTLGQGPEFLTYFQNEAQLEKSRLLSDRFSAERPKGSFSTLEIQRTEQGDSAMYLCASSLELGAFGGYTFGSGTRLTVV.

The chain joins TRBV11-2 to TRBJ2-7, with unresolved D. This CDR3 is 15 amino acids long. Looked up from germline, CDR1 is SGHAT and CDR2 is FQNNGV. Trimming shortened V by 0 bases and J by 2 bases, and 11 bases separated the two germline ends. DNA of the CDR3: TGTGCCAGCAGCTTAGAGGCGGCCAACCCCTACGAGCAGTACTTC. Translation: CASSLEAANPYEQYF.

The chain joins TRBV7-9 to TRBJ2-7, with D possibly matching TRBD1 (6 bases). The ends were cut back, 5 bases at V and 3 bases at J, with 14 bases in the middle. This CDR3 spans 14 amino acids. Germline assignment: CDR1 SEHNR and CDR2 FQNEAQ (reference sequence). CDR3 protein: CASSHPQGYYEQYF. CDR3 nucleotide sequence: TGTGCCAGCAGCCATCCCCAGGGGTACTACGAGCAGTACTTC.

This chain connects TRBV4-1 to TRBJ2-3; unclear D gene. CDR1 is MGHRA, CDR2 YSYEKL, per germline. The CDR3 is 18 residues long. V was clipped by 4 bases and J by 2 bases, with 22 bases between them. The CDR3 DNA sequence: TGCGCCAGCAGCCTGGTCCCATCGCCAAAAGCATTCACAGATACGCAGTATTTT. This codes for CASSLVPSPKAFTDTQYF.

This chain connects TRBV14 to TRBJ2-7; TRBD2 agrees at 11 bases. Germline-derived CDR1 and CDR2 are SGHDN and FVKESK. Unmatched junction bases numbered 3, after V lost 1 base and J lost 4 bases. The CDR3 extends over 15 amino acids. The CDR3 region is CASSQVLAGEYEQYF. In DNA, the CDR3 is TGTGCCAGCAGCCAAGTACTAGCGGGGGAATACGAGCAGTACTTC.

The rearrangement joins TRBV27 to TRBJ2-3; D perhaps matches TRBD1 (6 bases). This CDR3 comprises 14 residues. Trimming removed 6 bases from V and 0 bases from J, with 10 bases in between. Germline CDR1 and CDR2: MNHEY and SMNVEV (reference sequence). CDR3: CASSIRGSTDTQYF. Written as DNA, the CDR3 is TGTGCCAGCAGCATCAGGGGTAGCACAGATACGCAGTATTTT.

The chain employs TRBV5-1 and TRBJ2-1; D remains unclear. V dropped 6 bases and J dropped 12 bases, with 13 bases sitting between them. The CDR3 has 11 amino acids. Germline lookup yields CDR1 SGHRS and CDR2 YFSETQ. The CDR3 DNA follows: TGCGCCAGCATCGAGGATCGGTTGCAGTTCTTC. It encodes CASIEDRLQFF.

This chain links TRBV15 with TRBJ1-5; no firm D call. Trimming left V 1 base short and J 6 bases short, with 4 bases between. Germline loops: CDR1 LNHNV, CDR2 YYDKDF (reference sequence). CDR3 size: 12 residues. The CDR3 reads CATSRVFQPQHF. The DNA of the CDR3 is TGTGCCACCAGCAGAGTCTTTCAGCCCCAGCATTTT.

The rearrangement links TRBV18 to TRBJ1-1; no firm D call. The V end lost 4 bases, the J end lost 6 bases, and 15 bases lay between the germline ends. The CDR3 consists of 14 residues. Per germline, CDR1 KGHSH and CDR2 LQKENI. Here the CDR3 DNA reads TGTGCCAGCTCACTTGACTTAGACCCGGCTGAAGCTTTCTTT. This encodes CASSLDLDPAEAFF. Combining the CDR3 with reference TRBV18 and TRBJ1-1 gives the whole variable domain NAGVMQNPRHLVRRRGQEARLRCSPMKGHSHVYWYRQLPEEGLKFMVYLQKENIIDESGMPKERFSAEFPKEGPSILRIQQVVRGDSAAYFCASSLDLDPAEAFFGQGTRLTVV.

This chain uses TRBV6-1 with TRBJ1-6; TRBD1 matches at 7 bases. The CDR3 is 13 residues long. After removal of 8 bases from V and 5 bases from J, the junction contained 3 bases not matched to a gene. Germline CDR1 reads MNHNS; CDR2 reads SASEGT. The CDR3 nucleotides read TGTGCCAGCTGGGACAGTGATAATTCACCCCTCCACTTT. This sequence encodes CASWDSDNSPLHF.

The V and J genes are TRBV11-3 and TRBJ2-1, with TRBD1 identical over 7 bases. Germline trimming cut 3 bases from V and 4 bases from J; bases unmatched to any gene: 9. The CDR3 spans 16 residues. The germline gives CDR1 SGHNT, CDR2 YENEEA. CDR3 DNA sequence: TGTGCCAGCAGCTTTTTTACAGGGGTCGATTACAATGAGCAGTTCTTC. It specifies CASSFFTGVDYNEQFF.

The chain carries TRBV14 and TRBJ2-3; TRBD2 matches at 12 bases. Germline values: CDR1 SGHDN, CDR2 FVKESK. V lost 4 bases to trimming and J lost 3 bases; unmatched junction nucleotides: 5. The CDR3 runs to 16 residues. The CDR3 DNA sequence: TGTGCCAGCAGCCTAAGACTAGCGGGAGTGACAGATACGCAGTATTTT. The encoded protein is CASSLRLAGVTDTQYF.

This chain uses TRBV5-6 with TRBJ1-1; D unresolved. Per germline, CDR1 SGHDT and CDR2 YYEEEE. The CDR3 covers 12 residues. V was trimmed by 3 bases and J by 4 bases, leaving 7 bases between them. CDR3 amino acids: CASSSRVTEAFF. In DNA form, the CDR3 reads TGTGCCAGCAGCTCCCGTGTCACTGAAGCTTTCTTT.

V and J are TRBV5-1 and TRBJ1-3; no reliable D call. CDR1 is SGHRS, CDR2 YFSETQ, per germline. This CDR3 is built from 15 residues. V was cut by 0 bases and J by 1 base, with 8 bases left in between. The CDR3 loop reads CASSLVGVSGNTIYF. Here the CDR3 DNA reads TGCGCCAGCAGCTTGGTAGGAGTGTCTGGAAACACCATATATTTT.

The gene calls are TRBV7-9 and TRBJ2-7; possibly TRBD1 for D (6 bases). From germline, CDR1 is SEHNR and CDR2 FQNEAQ (reference sequence). Trimming removed 3 bases from V and 1 base from J, with 13 bases in between. The CDR3 extends over 15 amino acids. CDR3 residues: CASSLDSARSYEQYF. As DNA, the CDR3 is TGTGCCAGCAGCTTGGACAGTGCGCGGTCCTACGAGCAGTACTTC.

V is TRBV7-8 and J is TRBJ2-2; D may be TRBD1 (5 bases). With 1 base removed from V and 0 bases from J, the gap between germline ends came to 9 bases. The CDR3 extends over 16 amino acids. The germline V gene has CDR1 SGHVS and CDR2 FQNEAQ. The CDR3 DNA reads TGTGCCAGCAGCTTAGTTGACAGCTCGAACACCGGGGAGCTGTTTTTT. Translated, it gives CASSLVDSSNTGELFF.

The V gene is TRBV15, the J gene TRBJ1-1, with D possibly TRBD1 on 6 matching bases. The V end lost 0 bases, the J end lost 4 bases, and 15 bases lay between the germline ends. Looked up from germline, CDR1 is LNHNV and CDR2 is YYDKDF (reference sequence). This CDR3 contains 16 residues. CDR3 region: CATSRERDTGSTEAFF. The DNA of the CDR3 is TGTGCCACCAGCAGAGAAAGGGATACAGGGTCCACTGAAGCTTTCTTT.

The chain has TRBV6-5 and TRBJ1-1; TRBD1 is a possible D gene (6 bases). The CDR3 spans 13 residues. V was pared by 10 bases and J by 1 base, with 13 bases between. The V gene's germline CDR1 is MNHEY and CDR2 SVGAGI. This CDR3 is CATGRGGNTEAFF. Here the CDR3 DNA reads TGTGCCACCGGAAGGGGGGGGAACACTGAAGCTTTCTTT.

The gene calls are TRBV7-8 and TRBJ1-5; TRBD1 might be the D (5 bases). V shed 5 bases and J shed 3 bases, with 17 bases lying between them. The CDR3 length is 16 residues. Germline loops: CDR1 SGHVS, CDR2 FQNEAQ. CDR3 bases: TGTGCCAGCAGCCCCCGTTCCCTAGGGGTCAATCAGCCCCAGCATTTT. Translating gives CASSPRSLGVNQPQHF.

The gene calls are TRBV30 and TRBJ2-1, with 7 bases lining up with TRBD1. The germline V gene encodes CDR1 GTSNPN and CDR2 SVGIG (reference sequence). The CDR3 sequence is 15 residues long. V lost 4 bases to trimming and J lost 1 base; unmatched junction nucleotides: 7. CDR3 DNA sequence: TGTGCCTGGATCCCACCGGGACAGTCCTACAATGAGCAGTTCTTC. Amino acids: CAWIPPGQSYNEQFF. Using reference TRBV30 and TRBJ2-1 for the parts outside the CDR3, the full variable domain is SQTIHQWPATLVQPVGSPLSLECTVEGTSNPNLYWYRQAAGRGLQLLFYSVGIGQISSEVPQNLSASRPQDRQFILSSKKLLLSDSGFYLCAWIPPGQSYNEQFFGPGTRLTVL.

The gene calls are TRBV7-9 and TRBJ2-7, with D hard to call. The V end was cut by 0 bases, the J end by 3 bases, with 9 bases between. CDR1 and CDR2 (germline): SEHNR, FQNEAQ (reference sequence). CDR3 length: 14 amino acids. CDR3 DNA sequence: TGTGCCAGCAGCTTAGCCCCGTCTCTCTACGAGCAGTACTTC. Residues: CASSLAPSLYEQYF. The full variable domain, completed using reference TRBV7-9 and TRBJ2-7, is DTGVSQNPRHKITKRGQNVTFRCDPISEHNRLYWYRQTLGQGPEFLTYFQNEAQLEKSRLLSDRFSAERPKGSFSTLEIQRTEQGDSAMYLCASSLAPSLYEQYFGPGTRLTVT.

This rearrangement joins TRBV18 to TRBJ1-1, with 9 positions matching TRBD1. Germline CDR1 is KGHSH and CDR2 is LQKENI. The CDR3 is 13 amino acids. Unmatched junction bases numbered 3, after V lost 6 bases and J lost 4 bases. CDR3 loop: CASSTGGLTEAFF. The CDR3 DNA is TGTGCCAGCTCTACAGGGGGCCTCACTGAAGCTTTCTTT.

This sequence joins TRBV7-2 and TRBJ1-1; 7 bases are shared with TRBD1. This CDR3 is built from 15 residues. The germline V gene has CDR1 SGHTA and CDR2 FQGNSA. V lost 1 base to trimming and J lost 8 bases; unmatched junction nucleotides: 10. The CDR3 here is CASSLVAGGLSEAFF. The CDR3 nucleotides read TGTGCCAGCAGCTTAGTGGCAGGGGGACTTTCGGAAGCTTTCTTT.

The chain carries TRBV6-5 and TRBJ1-6; unclear D gene. V was trimmed by 5 bases and J by 13 bases, leaving 15 bases between them. The CDR3 runs 13 residues. Germline V CDR1 and CDR2: MNHEY, SVGAGI. The CDR3 DNA is TGTGCCAGCAGTAACGCGGGCGATCCGCCCCTCCACTTT. Its protein product is CASSNAGDPPLHF.

This sequence joins TRBV7-2 and TRBJ2-7; possible D gene TRBD2, 6 bases. Per germline, CDR1 SGHTA and CDR2 FQGNSA. V was shortened by 7 bases and J by 6 bases, with 22 bases between the two germline ends. This CDR3 has 15 residues. The CDR3 sequence: CASKTSGRLGGEQYF. In nucleotides, the CDR3 is TGTGCCAGCAAAACCTCAGGCCGTTTGGGAGGCGAGCAGTACTTC.

The chain links TRBV7-2 to TRBJ2-7; 10 bases map to TRBD2. CDR1 is SGHTA and CDR2 is FQGNSA in the germline V gene. The CDR3 has 16 amino acids. Germline trimming cut 3 bases from V and 5 bases from J; bases unmatched to any gene: 10. CDR3 in amino acids: CASSLETSGAVHEQYF. In nucleotides, the CDR3 is TGTGCCAGCAGCTTGGAAACTAGCGGGGCTGTCCACGAGCAGTACTTC.